The rows below give T cell receptor beta chains drawn from one sample of a study of blood T cell repertoires in COVID-19. The protocol was immunoSEQ multiplex PCR, while the TCRdb copy is restricted to in-frame clones and leaves out a portion. The sample lists some 290,000 clones; roughly 90% were seen once. Sequenced input: peripheral blood. The receptors here all came from a woman in her thirties with COVID-19, enrolled during active disease. CDR3s include the opening cysteine and the closing phenylalanine or tryptophan. D genes are given only for firm matches. Clone sizes are given selectively: once, few, many, or a class where the clone is expanded.

abundance: NA; v_gene: TRBV2; d_gene: NA; j_gene: TRBJ2-3; CDR3aa: CASPPVLSTDTQYF; CDR3nt: TGTGCCAGCCCCCCCGTCTTGAGCACAGATACGCAGTATTTT
abundance: NA; v_gene: TRBV7-8; d_gene: NA; j_gene: TRBJ2-2; CDR3aa: CASSLARTANTGELFF; CDR3nt: TGTGCCAGCAGCTTAGCGAGGACAGCTAACACCGGGGAGCTGTTTTTT
abundance: once; v_gene: TRBV10-3; d_gene: NA; j_gene: TRBJ2-7; CDR3aa: CAISEFQGYEQYF; CDR3nt: TGTGCCATCAGTGAGTTTCAGGGCTACGAGCAGTACTTC
abundance: NA; v_gene: TRBV19; d_gene: NA; j_gene: TRBJ2-5; CDR3aa: CASSETRQETQYF; CDR3nt: TGTGCCAGTAGTGAAACTCGCCAAGAGACCCAGTACTTC
abundance: NA; v_gene: TRBV2; d_gene: NA; j_gene: TRBJ1-1; CDR3aa: CASSDVSLNTEAFF; CDR3nt: TGTGCCAGCAGTGATGTCTCTTTGAACACTGAAGCTTTCTTT
abundance: NA; v_gene: TRBV30; d_gene: TRBD2; j_gene: TRBJ2-2; CDR3aa: CAWETSGRNGELFF; CDR3nt: TGTGCCTGGGAAACTAGCGGGAGAAACGGGGAGCTGTTTTTT
abundance: NA; v_gene: TRBV27; d_gene: NA; j_gene: TRBJ2-3; CDR3aa: CASSPRDFPLGDTQYF; CDR3nt: TGTGCCAGCAGCCCACGGGACTTCCCTCTTGGGGATACGCAGTATTTT
abundance: NA; v_gene: TRBV9; d_gene: NA; j_gene: TRBJ1-6; CDR3aa: CASSVEPQGRSPLHF; CDR3nt: TGTGCCAGCAGCGTAGAGCCCCAGGGAAGGTCACCCCTCCACTTT
abundance: NA; v_gene: TRBV2; d_gene: NA; j_gene: TRBJ2-7; CDR3aa: CASLASYEQYF; CDR3nt: TGTGCCAGTCTAGCGAGCTACGAGCAGTACTTC
abundance: NA; v_gene: TRBV14; d_gene: TRBD1; j_gene: TRBJ1-1; CDR3aa: CASSLTGTEAFF; CDR3nt: TGTGCCAGCAGTTTGACAGGGACTGAAGCTTTCTTT
abundance: NA; v_gene: TRBV19; d_gene: TRBD1; j_gene: TRBJ2-7; CDR3aa: CASSTTSITGTGYEQYF; CDR3nt: TGTGCCAGTAGTACCACCTCCATTACCGGGACAGGGTACGAGCAGTACTTC
abundance: NA; v_gene: TRBV18; d_gene: NA; j_gene: TRBJ2-6; CDR3aa: CASSPRARAPWSSGANVLTF; CDR3nt: TGTGCCAGCTCACCACGGGCCAGGGCCCCTTGGTCCTCTGGGGCCAACGTCCTGACTTTC
abundance: NA; v_gene: TRBV14; d_gene: TRBD2; j_gene: TRBJ2-7; CDR3aa: CASSQGEGMAGAYEQYF; CDR3nt: TGTGCCAGCAGCCAAGGGGAGGGAATGGCAGGAGCCTACGAGCAGTACTTC
abundance: NA; v_gene: TRBV24-1; d_gene: TRBD2; j_gene: TRBJ2-4; CDR3aa: CATSVPGGTNIQYF; CDR3nt: TGTGCCACCAGTGTCCCGGGAGGTACAAACATTCAGTACTTC
abundance: NA; v_gene: TRBV5-4; d_gene: TRBD2; j_gene: TRBJ2-7; CDR3aa: CASSGGSRGTYEQYF; CDR3nt: TGTGCCAGCAGCGGCGGGAGTCGGGGCACCTACGAGCAGTACTTC
abundance: NA; v_gene: TRBV6-2/TRBV6-3; d_gene: TRBD1; j_gene: TRBJ2-7; CDR3aa: CASSLSQGAAEQYF; CDR3nt: TGTGCCAGCAGTTTATCGCAGGGGGCGGCCGAGCAGTACTTC
abundance: NA; v_gene: TRBV5-4; d_gene: NA; j_gene: TRBJ2-2; CDR3aa: CASSLLARVGTGELFF; CDR3nt: TGTGCCAGCAGCTTGCTTGCCAGGGTGGGCACCGGGGAGCTGTTTTTT